This TCR beta chain appears in the sequencing data of a study of monozygotic twins with cystic fibrosis. Study-wide background: With about 16 PCR cycles, barcoded libraries came from approximately 2.8 micrograms of fragmented DNA. Whole-study findings and limits: In 13 of 16 pairs, V gene usage was closest to the co-twin's. The repertoire was suggested to be naive-dominated, clonality median around 0.01. Unrelated CF individuals shared fewer identical clonotypes than monozygotic CF twins.

Profiling relied on immunoSEQ multiplex PCR, and the TCRdb table lists in-frame clones only, not all of them. This table has 30,000 to 35,000 clones, approximately 70% appearing once. Points on this clone: Its antigen remains unknown.

V lost 0 bases to trimming and J lost 0 bases; unmatched junction nucleotides: 2. Per the germline V gene, CDR1 is SGDLS and CDR2 is YYNGEE. CDR3 size: 16 residues. Sequenced: blood. The chain combines TRBV9 with TRBJ2-3; 9 nucleotides agree with TRBD2. This clonotype originated in a girl aged 10 to 17 with cystic fibrosis. The CDR3 spells CASSVDTSGSTDTQYF. As DNA, the CDR3 is TGTGCCAGCAGCGTAGATACTAGCGGGAGCACAGATACGCAGTATTTT.